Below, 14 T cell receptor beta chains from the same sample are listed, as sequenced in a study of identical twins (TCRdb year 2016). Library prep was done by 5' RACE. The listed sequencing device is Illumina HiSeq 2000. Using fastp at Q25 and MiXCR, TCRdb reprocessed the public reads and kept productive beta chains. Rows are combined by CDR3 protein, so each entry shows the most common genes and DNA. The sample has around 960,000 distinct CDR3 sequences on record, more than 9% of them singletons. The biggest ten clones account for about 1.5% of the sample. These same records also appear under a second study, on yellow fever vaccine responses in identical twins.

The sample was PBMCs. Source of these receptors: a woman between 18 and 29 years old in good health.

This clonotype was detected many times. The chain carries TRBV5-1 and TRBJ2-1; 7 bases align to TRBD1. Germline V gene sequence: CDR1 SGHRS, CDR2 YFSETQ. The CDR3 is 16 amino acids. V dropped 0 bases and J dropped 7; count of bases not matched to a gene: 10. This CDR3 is CASSLALGGSGNEQFF. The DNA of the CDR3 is TGCGCCAGCAGCTTGGCCCTAGGGGGCTCAGGGAATGAGCAGTTCTTC.

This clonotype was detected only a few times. CDR3 protein: CATGGEPSTDTQYF. As DNA, the CDR3 is TGTGCCACCGGCGGGGAACCAAGCACAGATACGCAGTATTTT. The chain is built from TRBV15 and TRBJ2-3; a weak D match, TRBD2 (6 bases). Germline lookup yields CDR1 LNHNV and CDR2 YYDKDF (reference sequence). Trimming cost V 8 bases and J 0 bases, with 12 bases left between them. The CDR3 is 14 residues long.

In nucleotides, the CDR3 is TGTGCCAGCAGCTTATATATTGGGGGAATACGCAACACTGAAGCTTTCTTT. It is translated as CASSLYIGGIRNTEAFF. The chain employs TRBV11-2 and TRBJ1-1, with D maybe TRBD1 (5 bases). Germline CDR1 SGHAT, CDR2 FQNNGV. The CDR3 runs to 17 residues. V gave up 2 bases and J gave up 2 bases, with 18 bases separating them.

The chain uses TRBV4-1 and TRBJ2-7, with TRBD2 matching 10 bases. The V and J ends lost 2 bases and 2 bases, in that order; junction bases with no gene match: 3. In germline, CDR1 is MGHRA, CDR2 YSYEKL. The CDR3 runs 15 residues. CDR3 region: CASSQLAGAAYEQYF. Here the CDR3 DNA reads TGCGCCAGCAGCCAACTAGCGGGAGCTGCCTACGAGCAGTACTTC.

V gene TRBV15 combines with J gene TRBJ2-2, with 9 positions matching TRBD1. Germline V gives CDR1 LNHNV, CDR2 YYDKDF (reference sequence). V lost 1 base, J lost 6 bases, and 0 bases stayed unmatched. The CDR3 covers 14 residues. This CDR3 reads CATSRGQGAGELFF. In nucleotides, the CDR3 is TGTGCCACCAGCAGAGGACAGGGGGCCGGGGAGCTGTTTTTT.

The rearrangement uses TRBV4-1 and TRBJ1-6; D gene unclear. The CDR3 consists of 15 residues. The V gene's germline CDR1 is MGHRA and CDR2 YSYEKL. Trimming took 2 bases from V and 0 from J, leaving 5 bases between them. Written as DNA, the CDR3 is TGCGCCAGCAGCCAACGGTACTCCTATAATTCACCCCTCCACTTT. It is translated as CASSQRYSYNSPLHF.

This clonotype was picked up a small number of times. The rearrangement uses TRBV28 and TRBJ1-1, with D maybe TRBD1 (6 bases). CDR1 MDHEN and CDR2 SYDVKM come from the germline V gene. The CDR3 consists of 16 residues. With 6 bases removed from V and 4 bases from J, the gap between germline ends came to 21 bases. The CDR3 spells CASSDPGGLGTTEAFF. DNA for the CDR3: TGTGCCAGCAGCGATCCCGGGGGCCTGGGGACCACTGAAGCTTTCTTT.

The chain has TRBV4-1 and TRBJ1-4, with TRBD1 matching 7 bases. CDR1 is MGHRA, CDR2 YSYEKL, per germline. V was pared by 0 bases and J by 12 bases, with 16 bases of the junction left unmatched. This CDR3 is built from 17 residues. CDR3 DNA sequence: TGCGCCAGCAGCCAAGATTCGTCCGGGACAGTTTTTGGGGAACTGTTTTTT. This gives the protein CASSQDSSGTVFGELFF.

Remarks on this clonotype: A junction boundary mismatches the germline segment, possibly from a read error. CDR3 coding DNA: TGTGCCAGCAGCTTCAACAGGTCACCCGTTGTCTTC. It is translated as CASSFNRSPVVF. The chain carries TRBV7-2 and TRBJ2-7; TRBD1 might be the D (5 bases). The CDR3 has 12 residues. In germline, CDR1 is SGHTA, CDR2 FQGNSA.

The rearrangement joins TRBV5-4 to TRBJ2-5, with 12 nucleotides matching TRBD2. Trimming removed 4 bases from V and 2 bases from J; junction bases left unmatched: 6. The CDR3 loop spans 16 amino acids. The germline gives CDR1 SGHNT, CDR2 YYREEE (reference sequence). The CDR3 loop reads CASSTGLAGRQETQYF. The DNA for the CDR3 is TGTGCCAGCAGCACCGGACTAGCGGGGCGACAAGAGACCCAGTACTTC.

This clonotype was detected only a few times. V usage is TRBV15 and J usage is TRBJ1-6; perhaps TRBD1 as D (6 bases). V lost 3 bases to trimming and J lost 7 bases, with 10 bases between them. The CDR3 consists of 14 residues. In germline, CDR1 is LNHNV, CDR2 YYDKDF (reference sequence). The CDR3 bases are TGTGCCACCAGCAGGGACAGAATCAATTCACCCCTCCACTTT. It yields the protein CATSRDRINSPLHF.

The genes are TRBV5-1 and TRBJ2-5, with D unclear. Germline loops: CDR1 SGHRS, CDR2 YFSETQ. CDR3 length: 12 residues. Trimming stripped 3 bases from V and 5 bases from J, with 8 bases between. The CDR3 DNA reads TGCGCCAGCAGCTCGAGCCGGGAGACCCAGTACTTC. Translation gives CASSSSRETQYF.

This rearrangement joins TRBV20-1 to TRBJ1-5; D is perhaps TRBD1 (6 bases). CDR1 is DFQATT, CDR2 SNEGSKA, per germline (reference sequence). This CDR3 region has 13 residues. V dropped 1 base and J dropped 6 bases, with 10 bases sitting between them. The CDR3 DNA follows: TGCAGTGCTAGAGTAGGGGGGAGTCAGCCCCAGCATTTT. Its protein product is CSARVGGSQPQHF.

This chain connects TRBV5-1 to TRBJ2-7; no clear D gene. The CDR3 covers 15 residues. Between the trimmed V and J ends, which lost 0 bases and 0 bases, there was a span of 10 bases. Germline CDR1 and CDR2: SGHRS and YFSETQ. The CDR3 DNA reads TGCGCCAGCAGCTTGGCGCTAGGAAGCTCCTACGAGCAGTACTTC. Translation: CASSLALGSSYEQYF.